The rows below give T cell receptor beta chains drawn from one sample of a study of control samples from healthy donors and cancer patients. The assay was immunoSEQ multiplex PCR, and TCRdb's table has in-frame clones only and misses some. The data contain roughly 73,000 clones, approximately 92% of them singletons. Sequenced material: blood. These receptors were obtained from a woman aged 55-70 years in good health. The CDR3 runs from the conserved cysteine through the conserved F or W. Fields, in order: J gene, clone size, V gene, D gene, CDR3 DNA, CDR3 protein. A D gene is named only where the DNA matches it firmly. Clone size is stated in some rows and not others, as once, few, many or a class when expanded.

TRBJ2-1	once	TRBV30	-	TGTGCCTGGGATGGGACGACTAGCAATGAGCAGTTCTTC	CAWDGTTSNEQFF
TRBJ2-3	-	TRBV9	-	TGTGCCAGCAACGCAGCCACGACAGATACGCAGTATTTT	CASNAATTDTQYF
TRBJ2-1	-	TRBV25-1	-	TGTGCCAGCGGTGGGAACTCCTACAATGAGCAGTTCTTC	CASGGNSYNEQFF
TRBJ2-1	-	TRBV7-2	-	TGTGCCAGCAGCTTTCCAGGGAATGAGCAGTTCTTC	CASSFPGNEQFF
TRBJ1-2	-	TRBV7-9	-	TGTGCCAGCAGCCCCGACACGGGCATCTACACCTTC	CASSPDTGIYTF
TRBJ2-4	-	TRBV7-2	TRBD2	TGTGCCAGCAGGCCGAGCGGGAGGAACATTCAGTACTTC	CASRPSGRNIQYF
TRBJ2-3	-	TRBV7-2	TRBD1	TGTGCCAGCAGCTTGACAGGGGGGTCAGATACGCAGTATTTT	CASSLTGGSDTQYF
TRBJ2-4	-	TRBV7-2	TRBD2	TGTGCCAGCAGCTTAGCCGTGACTAGCGGTGAAAACATTCAGTACTTC	CASSLAVTSGENIQYF
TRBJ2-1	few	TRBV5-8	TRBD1	TGTGCCAGCACCCGGGACAGGTACAATGAGCAGTTCTTC	CASTRDRYNEQFF
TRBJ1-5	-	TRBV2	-	TGTGCCAGCAACTTGGTCCAGAGTCCCCAGCATTTT	CASNLVQSPQHF
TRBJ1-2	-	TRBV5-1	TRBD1	TGCGCCAGCAGCTTGGTGGCAGGGGGGTATGGCTACACCTTC	CASSLVAGGYGYTF
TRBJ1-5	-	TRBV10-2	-	TGCGCCAGCGCCGTAGGACGTAATCAGCCCCAGCATTTT	CASAVGRNQPQHF
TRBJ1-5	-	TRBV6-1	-	TGTGCCAGCAGTGAAATCCCGGGCAACAATCAGCCCCAGCATTTT	CASSEIPGNNQPQHF
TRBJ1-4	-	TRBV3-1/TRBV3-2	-	TGTGCCAGCAGCCAAGATCTCAGGTATAATGAAAAACTGTTTTTT	CASSQDLRYNEKLFF
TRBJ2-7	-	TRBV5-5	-	TGTGCCAGCAGCTTGGGAGGGGTCAACTCCTACGAGCAGTACTTC	CASSLGGVNSYEQYF
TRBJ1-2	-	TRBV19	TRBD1	TGTGCCAGTAGTTCCGGGACAGGGGCTGCTAACTATGGCTACACCTTC	CASSSGTGAANYGYTF
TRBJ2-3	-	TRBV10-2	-	TGCGCCAGCAGCAAAAGCACAGATACGCAGTATTTT	CASSKSTDTQYF
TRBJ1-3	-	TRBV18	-	TGTGCCAGCTCGGACAGCTCTGGAAACACCATATATTTT	CASSDSSGNTIYF
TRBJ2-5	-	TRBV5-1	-	TGCGCCAGCAGCTTGGAGGGGGAGACCCAGTACTTC	CASSLEGETQYF
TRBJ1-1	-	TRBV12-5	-	TGTGCTAGTGGTTTGACGAGGGGCGCTGAAGCTTTCTTT	CASGLTRGAEAFF
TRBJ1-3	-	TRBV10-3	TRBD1	TGTGCCATCAGGACTCAGGGGGCTGGAAACACCATATATTTT	CAIRTQGAGNTIYF
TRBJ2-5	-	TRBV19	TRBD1	TGTGCCAGTAGTATTCCCTCGACAGGGCGAGAGACCCAGTACTTC	CASSIPSTGRETQYF
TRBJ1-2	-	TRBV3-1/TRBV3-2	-	TGTGCCAGCAGCCAAGAGGGAGGGAGGTATGGCTACACCTTC	CASSQEGGRYGYTF
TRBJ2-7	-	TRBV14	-	TGTGCCAGCAGCCCCAGGGGTAGCGGAGGCTACGAGCAGTACTTC	CASSPRGSGGYEQYF
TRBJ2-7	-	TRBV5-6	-	TGTGCCAGCAGCTCAAACTACGAGCAGTACTTC	CASSSNYEQYF
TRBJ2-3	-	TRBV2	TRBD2	TGTGCCAGCAGGGGGCCGGGACTAGATAACACAGATACGCAGTATTTT	CASRGPGLDNTDTQYF
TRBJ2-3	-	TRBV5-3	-	TGTGCCAGAAGCTTGGGGGGGGCAGGGAGGGAATGTACACCCCGTTCAGATACGCAGTATTTT	CARSLGGAGRECTPRSDTQYF
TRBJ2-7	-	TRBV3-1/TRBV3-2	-	TGTGCCAGCAGCCAAGGCGGGTTCGGGGACCACCAGTACTTC	CASSQGGFGDHQYF
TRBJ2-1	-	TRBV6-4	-	TGTGCCCCCAAGGGGGTGAATGAGCAGTTCTTC	CAPKGVNEQFF
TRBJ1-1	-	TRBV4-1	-	TGCGCCAGCAGCCGACAACCGGGCAGTATGAACACTGAAGCTTTCTTT	CASSRQPGSMNTEAFF
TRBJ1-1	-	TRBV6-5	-	TGTGCCAGCAGTTATGACAGGTTGGGCACTGAAGCTTTCTTT	CASSYDRLGTEAFF
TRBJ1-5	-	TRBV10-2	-	TGCGCCAGCGGGGATGGCGGCGGCAATCAGCCCCAGCATTTT	CASGDGGGNQPQHF
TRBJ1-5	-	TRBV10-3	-	TGTGCCATCAGTGAGTCAAGCAATCAGCCCCAGCATTTT	CAISESSNQPQHF